A single TCR beta chain is shown here with its context. What it binds is unknown. This sample is drawn from a study of T cells expressing NK-cell markers. At the level of the study: Beta-chain profiling covered CD3+CD56+NKG2C+, CD3+CD56+NKG2C- and CD3+CD56-NKG2C+ sorted subsets. Sequencing covered eight donors, seven HCMV-seropositive and one seronegative. Points from the study as a whole: These clonotypes also led the CD3+CD56-NKG2C+ fraction in a handful of donors. No clear determination of HCMV specificity was made for expanded NKG2C+ T cell clones.

TCRdb reprocessed the 5' RACE reads, with one entry per CDR3 protein and no DNA. The sample is made up of just under 150,000 distinct CDR3 sequences, and the top ten hold about 12% of it. The CDR3 extends over 16 amino acids. CDR1 and CDR2 (germline): PRHDT, FYEKMQ (reference sequence). This receptor was obtained from a man between 18 and 29 years old in good health. The specimen was blood T cells: a sorted CD56 or NKG2C T cell subset, CD4+ or CD8+ T cells, or bulk PBMC T cells (not recorded which). The chain employs TRBV13 and TRBJ2-7; TCRdb reports TRBD1, a call that lacks DNA to check it against. The CDR3 sequence: CASSFVGGAITYEQYF.